The 6 T cell receptor beta chains given below trace back to one sample, sequenced in a study of identifying expanded T cells in peripheral blood. Produced via immunoSEQ multiplex PCR; TCRdb's table is partial and in-frame only. Of over 75,000 clones listed, about 87% are singletons. Input material: blood. The source is a person aged 18 to 75 in good health.

The genes are TRBV19 and TRBJ1-6, with 7 bases identical to TRBD1. From germline, CDR1 is LNHDA and CDR2 SQIVND (reference sequence). The CDR3 spans 13 residues. V was clipped by 6 bases and J by 7 bases; unmatched bases: 3. CDR3 sequence reads: CASRDRENSPLHF. Written as DNA, the CDR3 is TGTGCCAGTAGAGACAGGGAGAATTCACCCCTCCACTTT. The whole variable domain, remainder taken from reference TRBV19 and TRBJ1-6, is DGGITQSPKYLFRKEGQNVTLSCEQNLNHDAMYWYRQDPGQGLRLIYYSQIVNDFQKGDIAEGYSVSREKKESFPLTVTSAQKNPTAFYLCASRDRENSPLHFGNGTRLTVT.

V and J are TRBV5-6 and TRBJ1-3; D is undetermined. The CDR3 is 14 residues long. V was clipped by 0 bases and J by 2 bases, with 6 bases between them. The germline V gene has CDR1 SGHDT and CDR2 YYEEEE. CDR3 sequence: CASSLGFAGNTIYF. Written as DNA, the CDR3 is TGTGCCAGCAGCTTGGGCTTTGCTGGAAACACCATATATTTT. Drawing the rest from reference TRBV5-6 and TRBJ1-3, the complete variable domain is DAGVTQSPTHLIKTRGQQVTLRCSPKSGHDTVSWYQQALGQGPQFIFQYYEEEERQRGNFPDRFSGHQFPNYSSELNVNALLLGDSALYLCASSLGFAGNTIYFGEGSWLTVV.

The chain links TRBV7-2 to TRBJ2-3; TRBD2 might be the D (6 bases). CDR1 SGHTA and CDR2 FQGNSA come from the germline V gene. There are 14 residues in the CDR3. Between the trimmed V and J ends, which lost 4 bases and 2 bases, there was a span of 10 bases. The CDR3 region has the DNA TGTGCCAGCAGCTCCGGGACTCTCACAGATACGCAGTATTTT. This encodes CASSSGTLTDTQYF.

The V gene is TRBV6-4, the J gene TRBJ2-3, with TRBD2 matching 7 bases. Germline CDR1 and CDR2: MRHNA and SNTAGT. Trimming removed 3 bases from V and 6 bases from J; junction bases left unmatched: 9. This CDR3 is built from 15 residues. Written as DNA, the CDR3 is TGTGCCAGCAGTGATGGACTAGTTGGTGTGGATACGCAGTATTTT. As protein: CASSDGLVGVDTQYF.

The V gene is TRBV29-1, the J gene TRBJ2-6, with a possible D match to TRBD1 (6 bases). Trimming took 0 bases from V and 0 from J, leaving 9 bases between them. Germline V CDR1 and CDR2: SQVTM, ANQGSEA. This CDR3 has 16 residues. This CDR3 is CSVEDTGNSGANVLTF. CDR3 nucleotide sequence: TGCAGCGTTGAAGACACAGGGAACTCTGGGGCCAACGTCCTGACTTTC.

V gene TRBV18 combines with J gene TRBJ2-7; TRBD1 agrees at 7 bases. Trimming took 4 bases from V and 4 from J; bases not matched to a gene: 4. The CDR3 is 13 amino acids. The germline CDR1 and CDR2 sequences are KGHSH and LQKENI. CDR3 amino acids: CASSRQQGYEQYF. DNA for the CDR3: TGTGCCAGCTCACGACAACAGGGGTACGAGCAGTACTTC.